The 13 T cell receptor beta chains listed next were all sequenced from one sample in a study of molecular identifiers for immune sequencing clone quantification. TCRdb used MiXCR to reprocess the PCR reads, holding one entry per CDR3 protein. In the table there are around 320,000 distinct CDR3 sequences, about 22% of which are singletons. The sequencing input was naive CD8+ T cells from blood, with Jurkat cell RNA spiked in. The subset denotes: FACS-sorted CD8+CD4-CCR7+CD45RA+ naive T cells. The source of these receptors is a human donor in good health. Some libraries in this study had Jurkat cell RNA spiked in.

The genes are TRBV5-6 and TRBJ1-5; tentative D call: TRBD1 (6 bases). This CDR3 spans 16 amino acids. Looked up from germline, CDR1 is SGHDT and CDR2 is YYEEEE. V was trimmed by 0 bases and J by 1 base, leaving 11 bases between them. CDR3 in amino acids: CASSLARGASNQPQHF. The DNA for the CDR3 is TGTGCCAGCAGCTTGGCCAGGGGCGCAAGCAATCAGCCCCAGCATTTT.

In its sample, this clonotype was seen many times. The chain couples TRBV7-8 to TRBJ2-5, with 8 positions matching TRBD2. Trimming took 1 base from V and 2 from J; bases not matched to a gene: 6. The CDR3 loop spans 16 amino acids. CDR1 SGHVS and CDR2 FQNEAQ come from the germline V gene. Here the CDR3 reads CASSLVLASGQETQYF. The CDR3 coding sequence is TGTGCCAGCAGCTTAGTCCTCGCTAGCGGGCAAGAGACCCAGTACTTC.

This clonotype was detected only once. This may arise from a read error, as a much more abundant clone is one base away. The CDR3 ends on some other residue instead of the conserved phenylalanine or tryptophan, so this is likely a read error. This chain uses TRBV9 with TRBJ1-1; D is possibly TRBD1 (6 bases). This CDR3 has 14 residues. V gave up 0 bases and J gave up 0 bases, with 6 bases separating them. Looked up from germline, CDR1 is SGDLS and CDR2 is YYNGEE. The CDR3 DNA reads TGTGCCAGCAGCGTAGGGGACATGAACACTGAAGCTTTCCTT. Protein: CASSVGDMNTEAFL.

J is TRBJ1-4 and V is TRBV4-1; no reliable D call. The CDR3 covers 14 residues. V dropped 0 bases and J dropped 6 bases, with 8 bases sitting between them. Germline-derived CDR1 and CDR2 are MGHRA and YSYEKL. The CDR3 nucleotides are TGCGCCAGCAGCCAAGATGCAGTAGATGAAAAACTGTTTTTT. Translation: CASSQDAVDEKLFF.

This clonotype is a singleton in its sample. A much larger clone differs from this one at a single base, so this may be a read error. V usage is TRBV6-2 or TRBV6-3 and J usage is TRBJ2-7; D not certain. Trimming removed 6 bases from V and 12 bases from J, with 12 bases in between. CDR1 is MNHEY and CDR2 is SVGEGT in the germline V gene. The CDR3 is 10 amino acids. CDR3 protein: CASSSRHWYF. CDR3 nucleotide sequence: TGTGCCAGCAGCTCGAGACACTGGTACTTC.

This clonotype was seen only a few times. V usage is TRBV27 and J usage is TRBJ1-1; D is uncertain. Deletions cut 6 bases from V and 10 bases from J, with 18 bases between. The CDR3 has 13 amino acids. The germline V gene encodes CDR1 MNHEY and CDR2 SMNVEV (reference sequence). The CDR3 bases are TGTGCCAGCAGCCCCCAGAATCGGGGTGTAGCTTTCTTT. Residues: CASSPQNRGVAFF.

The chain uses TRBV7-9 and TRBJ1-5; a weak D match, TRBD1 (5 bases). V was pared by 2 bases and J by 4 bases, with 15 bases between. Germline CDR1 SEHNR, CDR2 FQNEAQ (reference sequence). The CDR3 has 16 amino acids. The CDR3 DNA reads TGTGCCAGCAGCTTATGGTCGGGGACGCGGAATCAGCCCCAGCATTTT. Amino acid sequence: CASSLWSGTRNQPQHF.

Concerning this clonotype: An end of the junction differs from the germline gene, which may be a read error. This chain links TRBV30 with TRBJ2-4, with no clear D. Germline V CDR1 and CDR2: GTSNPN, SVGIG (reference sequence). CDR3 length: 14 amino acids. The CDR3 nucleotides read TGTCCCTGGAGCGTACCCGTTGCCAAAAACATTCAGTACTTC. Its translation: CPWSVPVAKNIQYF.

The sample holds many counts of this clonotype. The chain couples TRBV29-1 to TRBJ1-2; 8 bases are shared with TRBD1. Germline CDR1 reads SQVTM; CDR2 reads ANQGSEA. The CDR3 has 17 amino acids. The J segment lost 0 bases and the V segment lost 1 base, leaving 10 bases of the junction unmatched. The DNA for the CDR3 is TGCAGCGTTGAAGGGGATCCCGGGACAGGAGCTAACTATGGCTACACCTTC. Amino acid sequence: CSVEGDPGTGANYGYTF. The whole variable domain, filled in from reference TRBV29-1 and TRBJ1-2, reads SAVISQKPSRDICQRGTSLTIQCQVDSQVTMMFWYRQQPGQSLTLIATANQGSEATYESGFVIDKFPISRPNLTFSTLTVSNMSPEDSSIYLCSVEGDPGTGANYGYTFGSGTRLTVV.

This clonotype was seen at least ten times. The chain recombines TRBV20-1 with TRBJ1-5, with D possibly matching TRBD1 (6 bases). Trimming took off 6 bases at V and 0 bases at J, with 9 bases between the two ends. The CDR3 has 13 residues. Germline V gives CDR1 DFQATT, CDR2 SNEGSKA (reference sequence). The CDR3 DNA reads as TGCAGTGCCTCGGACAGTAGCAATCAGCCCCAGCATTTT. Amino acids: CSASDSSNQPQHF.

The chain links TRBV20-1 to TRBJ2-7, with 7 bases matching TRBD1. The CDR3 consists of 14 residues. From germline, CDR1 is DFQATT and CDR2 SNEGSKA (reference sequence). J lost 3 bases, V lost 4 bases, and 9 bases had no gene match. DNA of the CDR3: TGCAGTGCTAATCCAAGGACAGGATTCTACGAGCAGTACTTC. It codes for CSANPRTGFYEQYF.

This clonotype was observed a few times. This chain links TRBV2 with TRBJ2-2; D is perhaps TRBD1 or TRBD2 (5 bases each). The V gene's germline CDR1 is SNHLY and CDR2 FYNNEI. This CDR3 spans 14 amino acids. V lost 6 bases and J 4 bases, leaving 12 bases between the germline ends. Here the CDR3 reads CASRAGTFTGELFF. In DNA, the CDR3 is TGTGCCAGCAGGGCCGGGACCTTCACCGGGGAGCTGTTTTTT.

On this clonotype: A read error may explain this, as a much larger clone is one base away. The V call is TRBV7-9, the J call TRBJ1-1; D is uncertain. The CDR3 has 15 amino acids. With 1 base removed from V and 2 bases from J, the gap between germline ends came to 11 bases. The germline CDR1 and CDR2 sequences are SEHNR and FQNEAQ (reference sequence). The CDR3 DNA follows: TGTGCCAGCAGCTTAGGACGGGGAAGCAACACTGAAGCTTTCTTT. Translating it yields CASSLGRGSNTEAFF. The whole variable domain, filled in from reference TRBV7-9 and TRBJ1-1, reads DTGVSQNPRHKITKRGQNVTFRCDPISEHNRLYWYRQTLGQGPEFLTYFQNEAQLEKSRLLSDRFSAERPKGSFSTLEIQRTEQGDSAMYLCASSLGRGSNTEAFFGQGTRLTVV.